The 22 T cell receptor beta chains below all came from one sample that was sequenced in a study of blood T cells in healthy people across ages. The use of a sample-barcoded 5' primer and a J-beta primer mix characterized a second PCR of 7 to 11 cycles. TCRdb reprocessed the 5' RACE reads with MiXCR, giving one entry per CDR3 protein. The sample consists of 1,300,000 or so distinct CDR3 sequences, approximately 63% of them appearing once. The sequencing sample was made of blood. The receptors originated from a man aged 18 to 29 in good health.

The gene calls are TRBV11-1 and TRBJ2-1; 8 nucleotides agree with TRBD2. CDR1 and CDR2 from the germline V gene are SGHAT and FQDESV (reference sequence). The CDR3 is made up of 15 amino acids. J lost 7 bases, V lost 4 bases, and 9 bases had no gene match. The CDR3 loop reads CASSWSIAGSNEQFF. CDR3 in DNA: TGTGCCAGCAGCTGGTCTATAGCGGGGAGTAATGAGCAGTTCTTC.

This clonotype was recorded only once. The chain has TRBV20-1 and TRBJ2-1, with 9 nucleotides matching TRBD2. The J segment lost 6 bases and the V segment lost 3 bases, leaving 9 bases of the junction unmatched. The CDR3 is 15 residues long. Germline assignment: CDR1 DFQATT and CDR2 SNEGSKA (reference sequence). CDR3: CSARASGKKVNEQFF. The CDR3 DNA sequence: TGCAGTGCTAGGGCTAGCGGGAAGAAGGTCAATGAGCAGTTCTTC.

The genes are TRBV14 and TRBJ2-7; possible D gene TRBD2, 5 bases. The germline CDR1 and CDR2 sequences are SGHDN and FVKESK. The CDR3 length is 14 residues. Trimming removed 10 bases from V and 2 bases from J, with 18 bases in between. The CDR3 sequence is CATNRLGDTYEQYF. DNA for the CDR3: TGTGCCACCAACCGGCTCGGGGATACCTACGAGCAGTACTTC.

This clonotype appeared once. The chain recombines TRBV27 with TRBJ2-2, with a tentative D call TRBD1 (5 bases). This CDR3 contains 18 residues. V lost 5 bases and J lost 6, with 25 bases in between. The germline CDR1 and CDR2 sequences are MNHEY and SMNVEV (reference sequence). CDR3 bases: TGTGCCAGCAGTCCCCCGGTTAGGTTGGGTCTCAGGGCCGGGGAGCTGTTTTTT. Protein: CASSPPVRLGLRAGELFF.

This clonotype was seen ten or more times. No DNA is shown, since the ends of the CDR3 on it are uncertain; the CDR3 is the one TCRdb lists. The chain joins TRBV27 to TRBJ2-7. The germline gives CDR1 MNHEY, CDR2 SMNVEV (reference sequence). 12 amino acids form the CDR3, both terminal residues included. This CDR3 reads CASSTSGYEQYF.

The chain couples TRBV29-1 to TRBJ2-6, with 9 bases aligning to TRBD2. The V segment lost 0 bases and the J segment 3 bases; nucleotides outside the gene matches: 9. Germline lookup yields CDR1 SQVTM and CDR2 ANQGSEA. CDR3 length equals 18 residues. The CDR3 DNA follows: TGCAGCGTTGAAGATCGAGGCGGGAGGGCGAATGGGGCCAACGTCCTGACTTTC. This gives the protein CSVEDRGGRANGANVLTF.

The V call is TRBV9, the J call TRBJ1-2, with 7 bases that match TRBD1. This CDR3 comprises 14 residues. Unmatched junction bases numbered 4, after V lost 0 bases and J lost 5 bases. Per germline, CDR1 SGDLS and CDR2 YYNGEE. This chain's CDR3 is CASSVAGQSYGYTF. The DNA for the CDR3 is TGTGCCAGCAGCGTAGCGGGACAGAGTTATGGCTACACCTTC.

The chain uses TRBV4-1 and TRBJ2-2; D is unclear. V gave up 2 bases and J gave up 6 bases, with 7 bases separating them. The CDR3 consists of 13 residues. From germline, CDR1 is MGHRA and CDR2 YSYEKL. Written as DNA, the CDR3 is TGCGCCAGCAGCCAATCTCTAGCCGGGGAGCTGTTTTTT. Translating it yields CASSQSLAGELFF.

There are a few counts of this clonotype. This chain joins TRBV29-1 and TRBJ2-7; the match to TRBD2 covers 10 bases. Per germline, CDR1 SQVTM and CDR2 ANQGSEA. The CDR3 sequence is 14 residues long. J gave up 2 bases and V 4 bases, and 5 bases lay outside the gene matches. DNA for the CDR3: TGCAGCGTTGTTCTAGCGGGAGAACCCTACGAGCAGTACTTC. It is translated as CSVVLAGEPYEQYF.

The chain joins TRBV15 to TRBJ1-1, with 8 bases lining up with TRBD1. From germline, CDR1 is LNHNV and CDR2 YYDKDF (reference sequence). After removal of 4 bases from V and 4 bases from J, the junction contained 8 bases not matched to a gene. The CDR3 sequence is 15 residues long. Written as DNA, the CDR3 is TGTGCCACCAGCACGGGACAGGAAGTCAGCACTGAAGCTTTCTTT. Translating gives CATSTGQEVSTEAFF.

The chain is built from TRBV28 and TRBJ2-4; D could derive from TRBD1 or TRBD2 (5 bases each). V gave up 8 bases and J gave up 9 bases, with 17 bases separating them. This CDR3 region has 13 residues. In germline, CDR1 is MDHEN, CDR2 SYDVKM. The CDR3 here is CASYEGSSGIQYF. The CDR3 DNA follows: TGTGCCAGCTACGAGGGGAGTTCGGGCATTCAGTACTTC.

The rearrangement joins TRBV24-1 to TRBJ2-1; 10 bases agree with TRBD2. J lost 5 bases, V lost 11 bases, and 2 bases had no gene match. Per germline, CDR1 KGHDR and CDR2 SFDVKD. This CDR3 has 12 residues. This CDR3 reads CARAGGHNEQFF. In DNA form, the CDR3 reads TGTGCCAGAGCGGGAGGGCACAATGAGCAGTTCTTC.

V usage is TRBV7-9 and J usage is TRBJ2-5, with D possibly TRBD1 on 6 matching bases. Germline CDR1 is SEHNR and CDR2 is FQNEAQ (reference sequence). Trimming pared 2 bases from V and 1 base from J, leaving 11 bases between. This CDR3 region has 15 residues. The CDR3 protein is CASSLTGTLQETQYF. Here the CDR3 DNA reads TGTGCCAGCAGCTTAACCGGGACACTCCAAGAGACCCAGTACTTC.

The chain is built from TRBV29-1 and TRBJ2-5, with D perhaps assigned TRBD1 or TRBD2 (6 bases each). The J call may not be correct, given that the DNA end is closer to TRBJ2-7. The CDR3 runs 13 residues. The V gene's germline CDR1 is SQVTM and CDR2 ANQGSEA. The CDR3 DNA reads as TGCAGCGTTGGCGGGACACCCACCTACGAGCAGTACTTC. It yields the protein CSVGGTPTYEQYF.

About this clonotype: A much larger clonotype is one base distant, so this may be a read error. V usage is TRBV5-1 and J usage is TRBJ2-5, with D unresolved. The CDR3 extends over 13 amino acids. V was pared by 2 bases and J by 3 bases, with 8 bases between. Germline V lookup: CDR1 SGHRS, CDR2 YFSETQ. The CDR3 reads CASSFNEEETQYF. The CDR3, as DNA: TGCGCCAGCAGCTTTAACGAAGAAGAGACCCAGTACTTC.

The chain combines TRBV7-9 with TRBJ2-1; maybe TRBD1 (5 bases). Trimming took 5 bases from V and 0 from J, leaving 17 bases between them. The CDR3 sequence is 17 residues long. The germline CDR1 and CDR2 sequences are SEHNR and FQNEAQ (reference sequence). Here the CDR3 reads CASSAVGHQSSYNEQFF. As DNA, the CDR3 is TGTGCCAGCAGCGCCGTCGGACACCAGAGCTCCTACAATGAGCAGTTCTTC.

This clonotype was picked up a small number of times. The chain is built from TRBV28 and TRBJ2-7, with D possibly called TRBD1 or TRBD2 (6 bases each). The V end lost 5 bases, the J end lost 2 bases, and 19 bases lay between the germline ends. Germline CDR1 MDHEN, CDR2 SYDVKM. The CDR3 runs 16 residues. CDR3 in amino acids: CASSTLSGALTYEQYF. The CDR3, as DNA: TGTGCCAGCAGTACACTATCGGGGGCTCTTACCTACGAGCAGTACTTC.

The chain uses TRBV7-2 and TRBJ2-6, with D perhaps TRBD1 (5 bases). This CDR3 is 17 amino acids long. Germline CDR1 is SGHTA and CDR2 is FQGNSA. V lost 3 bases and J lost 0, with 12 bases in between. The CDR3 DNA follows: TGTGCCAGCAGCTTCAGGGTCAGCATCTCTGGGGCCAACGTCCTGACTTTC. This sequence encodes CASSFRVSISGANVLTF.

This chain joins TRBV7-2 and TRBJ2-4; the D is unclear. The better agreement between TRBJ2-5 and the DNA end casts doubt on the J call. Germline assignment: CDR1 SGHTA and CDR2 FQGNSA. The CDR3 contains 12 residues. The CDR3 DNA is TGTGCCAGCAGCGGAATCACAGAGACCCAGTACTTC. As protein: CASSGITETQYF.

The chain uses TRBV29-1 and TRBJ2-1, with no clear D. CDR1 SQVTM and CDR2 ANQGSEA come from the germline V gene. The CDR3 has 12 amino acids. Trimming cost V 3 bases and J 3 bases, with 6 bases left between them. The CDR3 is CSVDFGYNEQFF. Written as DNA, the CDR3 is TGCAGCGTTGACTTCGGCTACAATGAGCAGTTCTTC.

V usage is TRBV2 and J usage is TRBJ2-7; 8 bases fit TRBD1. With V trimmed by 5 bases and J by 2 bases, 8 bases remained unmatched. CDR3 length: 15 amino acids. Germline V lookup: CDR1 SNHLY, CDR2 FYNNEI. CDR3 coding DNA: TGTGCCAGCAGTCACCGGGGGACAGGTCCCTACGAGCAGTACTTC. This gives the protein CASSHRGTGPYEQYF.

The CDR3 sequence: CASSLEWGIQETQYF. Written as DNA, the CDR3 is TGCGCCAGCAGCTTGGAGTGGGGAATTCAAGAGACCCAGTACTTC. V and J are TRBV5-1 and TRBJ2-5, with no clear D. The CDR3 runs to 15 residues. CDR1 is SGHRS and CDR2 is YFSETQ in the germline V gene. V lost 0 bases and J 2 bases, leaving 11 bases between the germline ends.